Shown below are 15 T cell receptor beta chains from a single sample sequenced in a study of hypomethylating agent response in myelodysplastic syndrome. Here immunoSEQ multiplex PCR was the method, and the copy in TCRdb shows in-frame clones only, minus some. This repertoire shows about 4,900 clones, 70% to 90% found once; its top ten account for 15% to 19%. The sample in question was bone marrow, obtained before or after starting hypomethylating agent treatment for myelodysplastic syndrome (not recorded which). Source of these receptors: a human donor with myelodysplastic syndrome.

J is TRBJ2-1 and V is TRBV10-3, with 8 bases aligning to TRBD2. This CDR3 is 14 amino acids long. V lost 11 bases, J lost 8 bases, and 14 bases stayed unmatched. Germline CDR1 is ENHRY and CDR2 is SYGVKD. The CDR3 here is CAVNGAGALDEQFF. The CDR3 region has the DNA TGTGCCGTAAACGGAGCGGGGGCCTTAGATGAGCAGTTCTTC.

This sequence joins TRBV10-2 and TRBJ2-7; D gene unclear. CDR1 and CDR2 from the germline V gene are WSHSY and SAAADI. The CDR3 extends over 16 amino acids. Trimming took 0 bases from V and 1 from J, leaving 13 bases between them. The CDR3 here is CASSESPGIFSYEQYF. CDR3 DNA: TGCGCCAGCAGTGAGTCGCCGGGTATTTTTTCCTACGAGCAGTACTTC.

This chain joins TRBV2 and TRBJ2-7; no reliable D call. Germline loops: CDR1 SNHLY, CDR2 FYNNEI. V was trimmed by 6 bases and J by 1 base, leaving 13 bases between them. There are 14 residues in the CDR3. The CDR3 DNA follows: TGTGCCAGCAGCCACGACGTTGGTTCCTACGAGCAGTACTTC. Translated, it gives CASSHDVGSYEQYF.

The chain couples TRBV5-1 to TRBJ2-5; 7 nucleotides agree with TRBD1. TRBJ2-7 matches the DNA end more closely, so the J call is doubtful. CDR3 length: 15 residues. The germline CDR1 and CDR2 sequences are SGHRS and YFSETQ. The CDR3, as DNA: TGCGCCAGCACCATTGGACAGGTCCAATCCTACGAGCAGTACTTC. This codes for CASTIGQVQSYEQYF.

In its sample, this clone was seen once. This sequence joins TRBV7-7 and TRBJ2-5, with 7 bases lining up with TRBD1. The V gene's germline CDR1 is SSHAT and CDR2 FNYEAQ (reference sequence). Losses at the gene ends were 5 bases for V and 5 bases for J; bases not matched to a gene: 8. The CDR3 sequence is 14 residues long. This CDR3 reads CASSPTGVGETQYF. CDR3 bases: TGTGCCAGCAGCCCAACAGGGGTCGGGGAGACCCAGTACTTC.

The chain has TRBV4-3 and TRBJ2-2, with 9 bases matching TRBD2. The CDR3 runs to 15 residues. With V trimmed by 4 bases and J by 4 bases, 4 bases remained unmatched. Germline V gives CDR1 LGHNA, CDR2 YSLEER. The CDR3 DNA follows: TGCGCCAGCAGCCGCGGGACTAGCCGCACCGGGGAGCTGTTTTTT. Translated: CASSRGTSRTGELFF.

The rearrangement uses TRBV2 and TRBJ1-2; D may be TRBD1 (5 bases). V shed 10 bases and J shed 1 base, with 16 bases lying between them. The CDR3 has 14 amino acids. Per the germline V gene, CDR1 is SNHLY and CDR2 is FYNNEI. The CDR3 sequence is CAIRPTAINYGYTF. DNA for the CDR3: TGTGCCATCAGACCGACAGCTATTAACTATGGCTACACCTTC.

This clone has a handful of counts. The V gene is TRBV14, the J gene TRBJ2-7; D remains ambiguous. Trimming shortened V by 0 bases and J by 0 bases, and 15 bases separated the two germline ends. CDR1 is SGHDN and CDR2 is FVKESK in the germline V gene. This CDR3 is 17 amino acids long. The CDR3 coding sequence is TGTGCCAGCAGCCAAGATCTGGTAGGAGCTTACTCCTACGAGCAGTACTTC. Residues: CASSQDLVGAYSYEQYF.

The gene calls are TRBV6-5 and TRBJ2-7; maybe TRBD1 (5 bases). The CDR3 length is 12 residues. Per germline, CDR1 MNHEY and CDR2 SVGAGI. V was cut by 6 bases and J by 7 bases, with 13 bases left in between. CDR3 in amino acids: CASRPQGREQYF. The CDR3 DNA is TGTGCCAGCAGGCCTCAGGGTCGGGAGCAGTACTTC.

This clone has a single count. The chain joins TRBV29-1 to TRBJ1-1; no clear D. Germline V gives CDR1 SQVTM, CDR2 ANQGSEA. V lost 7 bases and J lost 8, with 17 bases in between. The CDR3 sequence is 12 residues long. This CDR3 reads CSAREGGVEAFF. The CDR3 DNA is TGCAGCGCTAGGGAGGGAGGCGTGGAAGCTTTCTTT.

J is TRBJ1-1 and V is TRBV6-1; D unresolved. Germline-derived CDR1 and CDR2 are MNHNS and SASEGT. The CDR3 consists of 13 residues. Trimming cost V 10 bases and J 4 bases, with 16 bases left between them. CDR3 coding DNA: TGTGCCACAACTGAGACCTCCCGCACTGAAGCTTTCTTT. This translates into CATTETSRTEAFF.

The V call is TRBV5-1, the J call TRBJ1-2; maybe TRBD1 (6 bases). Trimming took off 1 base at V and 10 bases at J, with 26 bases between the two ends. The CDR3 is 17 amino acids. From germline, CDR1 is SGHRS and CDR2 YFSETQ. The CDR3 loop is CASSLIPSTTGPVYYTF. CDR3 in DNA: TGCGCCAGCAGCTTGATCCCTAGCACGACAGGCCCCGTCTACTACACCTTC.

This clone occurred a few times. This sequence joins TRBV6-1 and TRBJ1-6; possible D gene TRBD1, 6 bases. CDR3 length: 15 amino acids. Germline-derived CDR1 and CDR2 are MNHNS and SASEGT. V lost 1 base, J lost 9 bases, and 13 bases lay in between. CDR3 sequence: CASSEVPGGTSPLHF. The CDR3 DNA reads as TGTGCCAGCAGTGAAGTCCCCGGGGGCACTTCACCCCTCCACTTT.

This clone was seen a handful of times. This chain joins TRBV20-1 and TRBJ1-5; weak D call: TRBD1 (6 bases). Germline CDR1 DFQATT, CDR2 SNEGSKA (reference sequence). Trimming shortened V by 6 bases and J by 8 bases, and 11 bases separated the two germline ends. CDR3 size: 11 residues. The DNA of the CDR3 is TGCAGTGCCTCAAGACAGGAGCCCCAGCATTTT. It yields the protein CSASRQEPQHF.

V gene TRBV6-5 combines with J gene TRBJ2-5; D unclear. V was pared by 9 bases and J by 2 bases, with 4 bases between. CDR3 length: 10 amino acids. In germline, CDR1 is MNHEY, CDR2 SVGAGI. The CDR3, as DNA: TGTGCCAGTCGGCAAGAGACCCAGTACTTC. Its protein product is CASRQETQYF.